This T cell receptor beta chain was sequenced for a study of blood T cell repertoires in COVID-19. For the study at large: Whether acute or convalescent, the COVID-19 samples came from the United States, Italy and Spain. Nucleic acid was either cDNA or gDNA, and it came from T cells, B-cell-depleted T cells, or PBMCs.

In the study's own analysis: Amplification from reference gene primers served as the basis for estimated nucleated cell counts. The table came from immunoSEQ multiplex PCR; TCRdb's copy has only in-frame clones and leaves some out. The DNA gave D and trimming, while V, J and clone size come from that table. The profile shows more than 250,000 clones, around 90% of them singletons. This CDR3 contains 17 residues. V trimming: 4 bases; J trimming: 3 bases; junction bases outside the gene matches: 11. The germline V gene encodes CDR1 SEHNR and CDR2 FQNEAQ (reference sequence). The chain couples TRBV7-9 to TRBJ1-4; 7 positions agree with TRBD1. The source is a human donor in a cohort sampled during active COVID-19. Specimen: peripheral blood. CDR3 nucleotide sequence: TGTGCCAGCAGCTCTAGAGGGGGCGCGGGGTCTAATGAAAAACTGTTTTTT. Residues: CASSSRGGAGSNEKLFF.